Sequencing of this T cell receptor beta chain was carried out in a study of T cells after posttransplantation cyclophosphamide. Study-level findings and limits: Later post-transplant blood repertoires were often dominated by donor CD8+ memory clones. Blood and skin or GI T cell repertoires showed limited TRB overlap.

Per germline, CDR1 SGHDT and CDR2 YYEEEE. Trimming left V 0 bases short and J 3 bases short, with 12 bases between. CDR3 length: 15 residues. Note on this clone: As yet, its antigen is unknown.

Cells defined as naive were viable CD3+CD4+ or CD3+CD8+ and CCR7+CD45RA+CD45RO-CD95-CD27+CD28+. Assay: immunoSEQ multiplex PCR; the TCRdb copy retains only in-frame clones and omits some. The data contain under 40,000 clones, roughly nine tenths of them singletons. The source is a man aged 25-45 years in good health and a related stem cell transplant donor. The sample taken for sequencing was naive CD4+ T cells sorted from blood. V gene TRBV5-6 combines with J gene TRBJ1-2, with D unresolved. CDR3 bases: TGTGCCAGCAGCTTGGTCGGTTTGGGAGACTATGGCTACACCTTC. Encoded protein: CASSLVGLGDYGYTF.